The T cell receptor beta chain under discussion was sequenced for a study of a mutant IDH1 vaccine in newly diagnosed glioma. On the study more broadly: Patients previously underwent radiotherapy, temozolomide, or both, and most underwent both.

The time point was: week 23, last vaccination. Alongside topical imiquimod, each dose of vaccine comprised 300 ug of mutant IDH1 20-mer peptide. Overall study results and limits: It seemed that pseudoprogression was not linked to changes in the top peripheral T cell clonotypes. There were vaccine-induced immune responses in under 95% of the patients.

Germline CDR1 and CDR2: LGHNA and YNFKEQ. V was clipped by 3 bases and J by 2 bases, with 11 bases between them. This CDR3 region has 15 residues. This table comes from immunoSEQ multiplex PCR, and its TCRdb copy is limited to in-frame clones, with some not included. The sample shows approximately 39,000 clones, about four fifths of them seen only once. Concerning this clone itself: The antigen is unknown.

The starting material was PBMCs, obtained from a glioma patient whose treatment included an IDH1 peptide vaccine. V is TRBV4-2 and J is TRBJ1-5; D is perhaps TRBD1 (6 bases). The clonotype originates from a man in his forties with glioma. The CDR3 DNA sequence: TGTGCCAGCAGCCAGACAGGTTGGCGCAATCAGCCCCAGCATTTT. The encoded protein is CASSQTGWRNQPQHF.